Below are 18 T cell receptor beta chains sequenced from a single sample in a study of blood T cell repertoires in COVID-19. Data came from immunoSEQ multiplex PCR; TCRdb stores just in-frame clones and leaves some out. The sample has 150,000 to 200,000 clones, roughly 86% seen once. The sequencing sample was made of peripheral blood. The receptors stem from a woman in her fifties or sixties with acute or convalescent COVID-19.

The chain carries TRBV5-5 and TRBJ1-5; D gene uncertain. This CDR3 is built from 14 residues. The germline V and J ends were trimmed by 2 bases and 3 bases, with 9 bases remaining between them. In germline, CDR1 is SGHKS, CDR2 YYEKEE (reference sequence). The CDR3 region is CASSFNSLNQPQHF. In DNA form, the CDR3 reads TGTGCCAGCAGCTTTAACAGCCTCAATCAGCCCCAGCATTTT.

This chain uses TRBV2 with TRBJ1-5; 7 bases align to TRBD1. The junction had 6 bases not matched to a gene; V was cut back by 4 bases and J by 3 bases. The length of the CDR3 is 15 residues. Germline CDR1 reads SNHLY; CDR2 reads FYNNEI. CDR3 protein: CASSGLGTDNQPQHF. CDR3 nucleotide sequence: TGTGCCAGCAGTGGCCTAGGGACAGACAATCAGCCCCAGCATTTT.

The V and J genes are TRBV5-6 and TRBJ1-2; 8 bases agree with TRBD1. The CDR3 runs to 16 residues. CDR1 and CDR2 (germline): SGHDT, YYEEEE. The trim removed 1 base at V and 2 bases at J, leaving 7 bases unmatched. This chain's CDR3 is CASSLNWPGGNYGYTF. The CDR3 DNA sequence: TGTGCCAGCAGCTTGAACTGGCCAGGGGGCAACTATGGCTACACCTTC.

J is TRBJ1-5 and V is TRBV4-3, with a tentative D call TRBD1 (6 bases). V was trimmed by 0 bases and J by 0 bases, leaving 12 bases between them. CDR3 length: 17 residues. The V gene's germline CDR1 is LGHNA and CDR2 YSLEER. CDR3 sequence (DNA): TGCGCCAGCAGCCAAGAGCACGGGACACCTAGCAATCAGCCCCAGCATTTT. Translated, it gives CASSQEHGTPSNQPQHF.

As regards this clone: The germline gene is not matched at one end of the junction; a read error may be the cause. J is TRBJ1-4 and V is TRBV19; TRBD1 matches 8 bases. The length of the CDR3 is 15 residues. The germline CDR1 and CDR2 sequences are LNHDA and SQIVND (reference sequence). The CDR3 region is CASTTGQATSEKLFF. In DNA, the CDR3 is TGTGCCAGTACCACGGGACAGGCAACTAGTGAAAAACTGTTTTTT.

The rearrangement links TRBV2 to TRBJ2-2, with TRBD2 matching 9 bases. With V trimmed by 4 bases and J by 4 bases, 7 bases remained unmatched. The CDR3 is made up of 16 amino acids. CDR1 and CDR2 from the germline V gene are SNHLY and FYNNEI. DNA of the CDR3: TGTGCCAGCAGTGCATCTAGCGGGACGCGCACCGGGGAGCTGTTTTTT. This codes for CASSASSGTRTGELFF.

The chain recombines TRBV7-2 with TRBJ1-2; 7 nucleotides match TRBD1. V trimming: 8 bases; J trimming: 6 bases; junction bases outside the gene matches: 15. The CDR3 is 15 amino acids. Germline V lookup: CDR1 SGHTA, CDR2 FQGNSA. In DNA, the CDR3 is TGTGCCAGCCCTTTAGGCCCTACAGGGGATCATGGCTACACCTTC. Translated: CASPLGPTGDHGYTF. Supplemented by reference TRBV7-2 and TRBJ1-2, the full variable domain reads GAGVSQSPSNKVTEKGKDVELRCDPISGHTALYWYRQSLGQGLEFLIYFQGNSAPDKSGLPSDRFSAERTGGSVSTLTIQRTQQEDSAVYLCASPLGPTGDHGYTFGSGTRLTVV.

The V call is TRBV2, the J call TRBJ2-1, with 16 bases that match TRBD2. The CDR3 runs to 20 residues. V lost 8 bases, J lost 4 bases, and 17 bases stayed unmatched. Germline-derived CDR1 and CDR2 are SNHLY and FYNNEI. The CDR3 region has the DNA TGTGCCAGCCCGAGAAAGGGACTAGCGGGGGGGCAGGATATGTACAATGAGCAGTTCTTC. As protein: CASPRKGLAGGQDMYNEQFF. Looking up the rest from reference TRBV2 and TRBJ2-1 gives the full variable domain: EPEVTQTPSHQVTQMGQEVILRCVPISNHLYFYWYRQILGQKVEFLVSFYNNEISEKSEIFDDQFSVERPDGSNFTLKIRSTKLEDSAMYFCASPRKGLAGGQDMYNEQFFGPGTRLTVL.

This clone was seen just once. The chain has TRBV11-2 and TRBJ1-1; D not resolved. The CDR3 has 14 amino acids. Germline loops: CDR1 SGHAT, CDR2 FQNNGV. Trimming shortened V by 1 base and J by 5 bases, and 11 bases separated the two germline ends. Here the CDR3 reads CASSLVPGWTEAFF. The CDR3 coding sequence is TGTGCCAGCAGCTTAGTTCCGGGTTGGACTGAAGCTTTCTTT.

The chain is built from TRBV6-2 or TRBV6-3 and TRBJ2-3; D possibly corresponds to TRBD2 (6 bases). The V gene's germline CDR1 is MNHEY and CDR2 SVGEGT. V was trimmed by 2 bases and J by 6 bases, leaving 6 bases between them. This CDR3 spans 12 amino acids. CDR3 sequence: CASSYGRDTQYF. The CDR3 DNA sequence: TGTGCCAGCAGTTACGGGAGGGATACGCAGTATTTT.

The chain uses TRBV7-8 and TRBJ2-2; D is undetermined. The germline V gene encodes CDR1 SGHVS and CDR2 FQNEAQ. The CDR3 consists of 16 residues. V lost 2 bases to trimming and J lost 3 bases, with 13 bases between them. The CDR3 spells CASSLRSATYTGELFF. Here the CDR3 DNA reads TGTGCCAGCAGCTTAAGAAGCGCGACCTACACCGGGGAGCTGTTTTTT.

V is TRBV11-3 and J is TRBJ2-1; 9 bases align to TRBD1. The CDR3 is made up of 14 amino acids. Trimming cost V 6 bases and J 7 bases; bases outside gene matches: 7. Germline values: CDR1 SGHNT, CDR2 YENEEA. CDR3 sequence reads: CASSLGQGWNEQFF. CDR3 DNA: TGTGCCAGCAGTCTAGGACAGGGGTGGAATGAGCAGTTCTTC.

The rearrangement joins TRBV27 to TRBJ1-6, with TRBD1 matching 7 bases. Looked up from germline, CDR1 is MNHEY and CDR2 is SMNVEV (reference sequence). CDR3 length: 15 amino acids. Trimming took 2 bases from V and 3 from J; bases not matched to a gene: 1. CDR3 bases: TGTGCCAGCAGTTTAAACAGGGGCTATAATTCACCCCTCCACTTT. It encodes CASSLNRGYNSPLHF.

The chain has TRBV19 and TRBJ1-2; TRBD1 matches 11 bases. After removal of 5 bases from V and 3 bases from J, the junction contained 8 bases not matched to a gene. Germline V gene lookup returns CDR1 LNHDA and CDR2 SQIVND (reference sequence). The CDR3 consists of 16 residues. CDR3 sequence reads: CASSARWTGGDYGYTF. The DNA for the CDR3 is TGTGCCAGTAGTGCGAGATGGACAGGGGGCGACTATGGCTACACCTTC. Combining the CDR3 with reference TRBV19 and TRBJ1-2 gives the whole variable domain DGGITQSPKYLFRKEGQNVTLSCEQNLNHDAMYWYRQDPGQGLRLIYYSQIVNDFQKGDIAEGYSVSREKKESFPLTVTSAQKNPTAFYLCASSARWTGGDYGYTFGSGTRLTVV.

CDR3: CATGRSDNYGYTF. The CDR3 DNA sequence: TGTGCCACCGGGCGCTCAGACAACTATGGCTACACCTTC. V is TRBV24-1 and J is TRBJ1-2; the D is unclear. The CDR3 runs to 13 residues. Trimming shortened V by 9 bases and J by 2 bases, and 12 bases separated the two germline ends. Germline assignment: CDR1 KGHDR and CDR2 SFDVKD.

In its sample, this clone was seen a few times. This chain connects TRBV27 to TRBJ2-3, with 8 nucleotides matching TRBD2. V lost 4 bases to trimming and J lost 4 bases; unmatched junction nucleotides: 10. The CDR3 has 16 residues. From germline, CDR1 is MNHEY and CDR2 SMNVEV (reference sequence). CDR3 in DNA: TGTGCCAGCAGTTCCCCGAGCGGGGGTGGGGCAGATACGCAGTATTTT. Encoded protein: CASSSPSGGGADTQYF.

The J gene is TRBJ1-1, the V gene TRBV9; D is uncertain. Germline V gene sequence: CDR1 SGDLS, CDR2 YYNGEE. Trimming took off 2 bases at V and 4 bases at J, with 12 bases between the two ends. The CDR3 contains 14 residues. The CDR3 sequence: CASSVAREVTEAFF. The DNA for the CDR3 is TGTGCCAGCAGCGTGGCACGGGAGGTCACTGAAGCTTTCTTT.

The chain uses TRBV24-1 and TRBJ2-3; TRBD2 agrees at 10 bases. Germline V CDR1 and CDR2: KGHDR, SFDVKD. The CDR3 is 15 amino acids. V gave up 11 bases and J gave up 3 bases; unmatched junction bases: 10. The CDR3 DNA reads as TGTGCCAGGACTAGCGGATCCCAGAGTACAGATACGCAGTATTTT. Translated, it gives CARTSGSQSTDTQYF.